The T cell receptor beta chain under discussion was sequenced for a study of long-term antiretroviral therapy in people with HIV. Runs used v3.0 of the immunoSEQ assay and were done at survey level. Sequencing was designed to cover roughly 40,000-50,000 T-cell genomes in each sample. The assay was immunoSEQ multiplex PCR, and TCRdb's table has in-frame clones only and misses some. The sample yields about 22,000 clones, roughly 80% seen once. The V gene's germline CDR1 is SGHTA and CDR2 FQGNSA. The ends lost 8 bases at V and 3 bases at J; junction bases unmatched: 7. This CDR3 comprises 14 residues. The genes are TRBV7-2 and TRBJ2-3; 8 bases line up with TRBD2. Sequenced material: unsorted PBMCs, taken 0.5 years before starting antiretroviral therapy. The TCR originated in a man in his forties or fifties with HIV. This CDR3 reads CASGTGLATDTQYF. For the CDR3, the DNA is TGTGCCAGCGGTACTGGACTAGCAACAGATACGCAGTATTTT.